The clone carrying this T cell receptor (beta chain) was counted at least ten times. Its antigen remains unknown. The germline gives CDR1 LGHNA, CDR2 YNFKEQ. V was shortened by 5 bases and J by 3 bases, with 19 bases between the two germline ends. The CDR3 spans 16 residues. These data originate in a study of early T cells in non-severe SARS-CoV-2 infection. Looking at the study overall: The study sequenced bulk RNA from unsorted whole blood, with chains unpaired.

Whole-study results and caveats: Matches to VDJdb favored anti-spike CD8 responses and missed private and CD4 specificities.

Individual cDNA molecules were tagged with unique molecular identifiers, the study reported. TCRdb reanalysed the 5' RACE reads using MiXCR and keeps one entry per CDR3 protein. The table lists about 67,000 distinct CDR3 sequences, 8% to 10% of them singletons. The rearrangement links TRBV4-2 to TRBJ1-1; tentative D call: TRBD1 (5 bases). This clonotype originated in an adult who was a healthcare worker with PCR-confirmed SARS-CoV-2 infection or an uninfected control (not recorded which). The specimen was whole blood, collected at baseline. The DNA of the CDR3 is TGTGCCAGCAGCTTTCAGGGCAGTGGGGTTTACACTGAAGCTTTCTTT. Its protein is CASSFQGSGVYTEAFF.